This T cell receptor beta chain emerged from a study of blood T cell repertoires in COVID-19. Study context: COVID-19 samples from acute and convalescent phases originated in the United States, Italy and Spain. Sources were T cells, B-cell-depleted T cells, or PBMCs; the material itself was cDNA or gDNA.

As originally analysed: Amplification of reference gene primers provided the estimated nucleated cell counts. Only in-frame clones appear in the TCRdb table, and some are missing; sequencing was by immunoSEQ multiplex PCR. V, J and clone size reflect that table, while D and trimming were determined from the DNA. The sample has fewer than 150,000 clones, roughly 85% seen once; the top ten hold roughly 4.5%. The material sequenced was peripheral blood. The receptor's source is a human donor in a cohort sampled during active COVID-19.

CDR3 sequence: CASSVGSGRLELFF. CDR3 nucleotides: TGTGCCAGCAGCGTAGGGTCAGGGCGCTTGGAGCTGTTTTTT. The V and J genes are TRBV9 and TRBJ2-2; a weak D match, TRBD1 (5 bases). Germline CDR1 SGDLS, CDR2 YYNGEE. This CDR3 is built from 14 residues. V shed 0 bases and J shed 10 bases, with 13 bases lying between them.